Below, 7 T cell receptor beta chains from the same sample are listed, as sequenced in a study of radiotherapy plus CTLA-4 blockade in lung cancer. The assay was immunoSEQ multiplex PCR, and TCRdb's table has in-frame clones only and misses some. The data contain some 110,000 clones, more than 65% of them singletons. The sample here was peripheral blood, taken from a patient treated with radiotherapy plus ipilimumab. The receptors here all came from a human donor with non-small cell lung cancer who had a partial response to radiotherapy plus ipilimumab.

In DNA, the CDR3 is TGTGCCAGCAGCCTCAGAGGACTAGCGGAAGATACGCAGTATTTT. This encodes CASSLRGLAEDTQYF. The chain combines TRBV9 with TRBJ2-3; TRBD2 aligns across 10 bases. From germline, CDR1 is SGDLS and CDR2 YYNGEE. This CDR3 is built from 15 residues. After removal of 4 bases from V and 5 bases from J, the junction contained 7 bases not matched to a gene.

V gene TRBV6-6 combines with J gene TRBJ1-5; no clear D. The germline V and J ends were trimmed by 5 bases and 6 bases, with 8 bases remaining between them. Looked up from germline, CDR1 is MNHNY and CDR2 is SVGAGI (reference sequence). The CDR3 has 12 amino acids. CDR3 sequence: CASSVTTQPQHF. The CDR3 bases are TGTGCCAGCAGTGTCACTACTCAGCCCCAGCATTTT.

J is TRBJ1-2 and V is TRBV6-5, with TRBD1 as a possible D gene (6 bases). Germline V gene data show CDR1 as MNHEY and CDR2 as SVGAGI. The CDR3 has 16 amino acids. The V end was cut by 4 bases, the J end by 4 bases, with 19 bases between. The CDR3, as DNA: TGTGCCAGCAGTTCCCGTTCCAGGGGCCTGGGCTATGGCTACACCTTC. As protein: CASSSRSRGLGYGYTF.

V usage is TRBV28 and J usage is TRBJ1-2; TRBD1 is a possible D gene (5 bases). Germline V gives CDR1 MDHEN, CDR2 SYDVKM. CDR3 length: 14 amino acids. V dropped 5 bases and J dropped 4 bases, with 14 bases sitting between them. The CDR3 DNA reads as TGTGCCAGCAGTCGCCGGGACTTATCCTATGGCTACACCTTC. It specifies CASSRRDLSYGYTF.

The CDR3 nucleotides read TGTGCCTGGAGGCAAAGCGGGGCACAGGTGCAGTACTTC. It specifies CAWRQSGAQVQYF. The chain couples TRBV30 to TRBJ2-7, with 7 bases lining up with TRBD2. Trimming removed 3 bases from V and 9 bases from J; junction bases left unmatched: 11. This CDR3 contains 13 residues. CDR1 is GTSNPN, CDR2 SVGIG, per germline (reference sequence).

This rearrangement joins TRBV5-1 to TRBJ1-4; 10 positions agree with TRBD1. The CDR3 totals 14 residues. V lost 4 bases to trimming and J lost 8 bases; unmatched junction nucleotides: 5. Germline values: CDR1 SGHRS, CDR2 YFSETQ. The DNA of the CDR3 is TGCGCCAGCAGCCCCGGGACAGGGGACGAAAAACTGTTTTTT. This gives the protein CASSPGTGDEKLFF.

In its sample, this clone was seen once. The chain uses TRBV11-1 and TRBJ2-3, with 7 bases fitting TRBD2. Germline CDR1 SGHAT, CDR2 FQDESV (reference sequence). Losses at the gene ends were 5 bases for V and 6 bases for J; bases not matched to a gene: 14. There are 16 residues in the CDR3. The CDR3 reads CASSNGLVQAGDTQYF. The CDR3, as DNA: TGTGCCAGCAGCAACGGACTAGTACAAGCGGGTGATACGCAGTATTTT.